What follows is one T cell receptor beta chain and its context. Its antigen is undetermined. The sample carries other DNA sequences with the same CDR3. These data originate in a study of graft-versus-host responses after intestinal transplantation. Study-level information: Following induction with anti-thymocyte globulin, all recipients were given tacrolimus and steroids for about three years.

Measured with immunoSEQ multiplex PCR; TCRdb has only the in-frame clones, and not every one. The table records tens of thousands of clones, more than 85% of them present only once. The CDR3 is 11 residues long. V lost 3 bases and J 5 bases, leaving 7 bases between the germline ends. Germline assignment: CDR1 SQVTM and CDR2 ANQGSEA. Overall study results and limits: The marrow of recipients harbored GvH clones, and ileum or blood showed some of them first.

The sequencing used unstimulated CD8+ T cells sorted from spleen or lymph node cells, collected before intestinal transplant. The receptor comes from a human donor who received an intestinal transplant. V is TRBV29-1 and J is TRBJ1-2; no clear D. The CDR3 is CSVEGGYGYTF. As DNA, the CDR3 is TGCAGCGTTGAGGGAGGGTATGGCTACACCTTC.